These 27 T cell receptor beta chains were all obtained from the same sample, sequenced in a study of blood T cell repertoires in COVID-19. Clones were read by immunoSEQ multiplex PCR, and TCRdb kept only the in-frame ones, dropping some. The sample shows 230,000 or so clones, 88% of them seen only once. Sequencing was performed on PBMCs or T cells enriched from blood (not recorded which). All receptors derive from a woman aged 30 to 39 who had recovered from COVID-19.

This chain connects TRBV11-2 to TRBJ1-2; possibly TRBD1 for D (6 bases). The germline V gene encodes CDR1 SGHAT and CDR2 FQNNGV. With 3 bases removed from V and 2 bases from J, the gap between germline ends came to 13 bases. The CDR3 has 15 residues. The CDR3 DNA reads TGTGCCAGCAGCTTCCAGGGAGGGGGAAACTATGGCTACACCTTC. Encoded protein: CASSFQGGGNYGYTF.

This chain uses TRBV9 with TRBJ1-2; 7 bases are a match to TRBD1. Trimming at V came to 4 bases and at J to 6 bases, leaving 9 bases not matched to a gene. Per germline, CDR1 SGDLS and CDR2 YYNGEE. The CDR3 totals 14 residues. The CDR3 DNA sequence: TGTGCCAGCAGCCAAAGAGGGGGCAGAAATGGCTACACCTTC. Its protein product is CASSQRGGRNGYTF.

The CDR3: CASSLAGGSLNSPLHF. In DNA, the CDR3 is TGTGCCAGCAGCTTAGCTGGGGGCAGCCTAAATTCACCCCTCCACTTT. V gene TRBV7-9 combines with J gene TRBJ1-6; TRBD1 might be the D (6 bases). Trimming removed 0 bases at V and 7 bases at J, with 13 bases between. CDR1 and CDR2 from the germline V gene are SEHNR and FQNEAQ (reference sequence). The CDR3 consists of 16 residues.

The chain carries TRBV19 and TRBJ1-2; D might be TRBD1 (5 bases). The CDR3 extends over 14 amino acids. V was clipped by 3 bases and J by 8 bases, with 16 bases between them. The germline CDR1 and CDR2 sequences are LNHDA and SQIVND (reference sequence). Here the CDR3 DNA reads TGTGCCAGTAGTATGGGGGGGGACGTTGAAGGCTACACCTTC. Its protein product is CASSMGGDVEGYTF.

V gene TRBV7-9 combines with J gene TRBJ2-5; no clear D. Germline V gene data show CDR1 as SEHNR and CDR2 as FQNEAQ (reference sequence). Trimming removed 1 base from V and 5 bases from J, with 11 bases in between. There are 14 residues in the CDR3. The CDR3 here is CASSLVGSGETQYF. CDR3 sequence (DNA): TGTGCCAGCAGCTTAGTCGGGTCCGGTGAGACCCAGTACTTC.

The chain links TRBV18 to TRBJ2-5; no reliable D call. The CDR3 has 14 amino acids. The V and J ends lost 3 bases and 0 bases respectively, with 8 bases between them. Germline loops: CDR1 KGHSH, CDR2 LQKENI. CDR3 region: CASSPELYQETQYF. CDR3 in DNA: TGTGCCAGCTCACCCGAGTTATACCAAGAGACCCAGTACTTC.

The V gene is TRBV7-2, the J gene TRBJ2-7; 7 nucleotides agree with TRBD2. CDR1 is SGHTA and CDR2 is FQGNSA in the germline V gene. The CDR3 has 14 amino acids. V shed 3 bases, J shed 3 bases, and the junction held 5 bases outside the gene matches. Written as DNA, the CDR3 is TGTGCCAGCAGCTTCTCTAGCGGCGACTACGAGCAGTACTTC. Translating it yields CASSFSSGDYEQYF.

CDR3 region: CASSLWDSTNEKLFF. In DNA form, the CDR3 reads TGTGCCAGCAGCCTGTGGGACAGTACTAATGAAAAACTGTTTTTT. The V and J genes are TRBV3-1 (or the pseudogene TRBV3-2) and TRBJ1-4; 7 nucleotides match TRBD1. There are 15 residues in the CDR3. V gave up 4 bases and J gave up 2 bases; unmatched junction bases: 4. In germline, CDR1 is LGHDT, CDR2 YNNKEL (reference sequence).

The chain has TRBV7-3 and TRBJ2-3; TRBD1 agrees at 10 bases. CDR1 is SGHTA, CDR2 FQGTGA, per germline. This CDR3 is built from 15 residues. V was pared by 5 bases and J by 3 bases, with 5 bases of the junction left unmatched. The CDR3 bases are TGTGCCAGCAGCGGGGACAGGGGAAAAACAGATACGCAGTATTTT. This codes for CASSGDRGKTDTQYF.

The chain couples TRBV5-1 to TRBJ2-3; 8 bases are a match to TRBD2. V lost 0 bases and J lost 3; bases outside the gene matches: 0. Germline V lookup: CDR1 SGHRS, CDR2 YFSETQ. This CDR3 region has 14 residues. The CDR3 DNA sequence: TGCGCCAGCAGCTTGGGCGGGGGGACAGATACGCAGTATTTT. It is translated as CASSLGGGTDTQYF.

The chain recombines TRBV5-5 with TRBJ1-1; tentative D call: TRBD1 (5 bases). Trimming removed 3 bases from V and 1 base from J, with 10 bases in between. The V gene's germline CDR1 is SGHKS and CDR2 YYEKEE (reference sequence). The CDR3 totals 14 residues. The CDR3 here is CASSWGAGNTEAFF. The CDR3 coding sequence is TGTGCCAGCAGCTGGGGCGCTGGGAACACTGAAGCTTTCTTT. Using reference TRBV5-5 and TRBJ1-1 for the parts outside the CDR3, the full variable domain is DAGVTQSPTHLIKTRGQQVTLRCSPISGHKSVSWYQQVLGQGPQFIFQYYEKEERGRGNFPDRFSARQFPNYSSELNVNALLLGDSALYLCASSWGAGNTEAFFGQGTRLTVV.

This clone has a handful of counts. The chain has TRBV4-3 and TRBJ1-3; D remains unclear. This CDR3 spans 18 amino acids. Germline V gene sequence: CDR1 LGHNA, CDR2 YSLEER. V was shortened by 0 bases and J by 4 bases, with 19 bases between the two germline ends. The CDR3 loop reads CASSQDPGTEGGGNTIYF. CDR3 nucleotide sequence: TGCGCCAGCAGCCAAGATCCAGGCACAGAGGGCGGAGGAAACACCATATATTTT.

The CDR3 loop is CASSLLAGGPNTGELFF. The CDR3 DNA reads as TGTGCCAGCAGCTTACTAGCGGGGGGGCCGAACACCGGGGAGCTGTTTTTT. The rearrangement links TRBV7-8 to TRBJ2-2, with 12 bases that match TRBD2. Germline lookup yields CDR1 SGHVS and CDR2 FQNEAQ. V was clipped by 2 bases and J by 0 bases; unmatched bases: 1. This CDR3 is built from 17 residues.

V and J are TRBV5-6 and TRBJ1-4, with D possibly being TRBD1 (5 bases). Germline V gene sequence: CDR1 SGHDT, CDR2 YYEEEE. This CDR3 is built from 16 residues. Trimming cost V 0 bases and J 8 bases, with 17 bases left between them. The CDR3 region has the DNA TGTGCCAGCAGCTTGGGACTTCGGGGGGAAGGGGAAAAACTGTTTTTT. Translated, it gives CASSLGLRGEGEKLFF.

There are a few counts of this clone. V gene TRBV5-1 combines with J gene TRBJ2-6; TRBD1 matches at 7 bases. Germline assignment: CDR1 SGHRS and CDR2 YFSETQ. The J segment lost 4 bases and the V segment lost 2 bases, leaving 3 bases of the junction unmatched. This CDR3 comprises 15 residues. DNA of the CDR3: TGCGCCAGCAGCTTAGGGGGCCGGGGGGCCAACGTCCTGACTTTC. As protein: CASSLGGRGANVLTF. Full variable domain (outside the CDR3, taken from reference TRBV5-1 and TRBJ2-6): KAGVTQTPRYLIKTRGQQVTLSCSPISGHRSVSWYQQTPGQGLQFLFEYFSETQRNKGNFPGRFSGRQFSNSRSEMNVSTLELGDSALYLCASSLGGRGANVLTFGAGSRLTVL.

The chain carries TRBV6-2 or TRBV6-3 and TRBJ2-4; 7 nucleotides match TRBD1. This CDR3 is 15 amino acids long. Germline CDR1 reads MNHEY; CDR2 reads SVGEGT. The trim removed 4 bases at V and 2 bases at J, leaving 5 bases unmatched. This chain's CDR3 is CASSLRDRPKNIQYF. The CDR3 DNA reads as TGTGCCAGCAGTTTACGGGACAGACCCAAAAACATTCAGTACTTC.

V and J are TRBV6-5 and TRBJ1-1, with D tentatively TRBD1 (6 bases). The CDR3 has 15 amino acids. CDR1 and CDR2 from the germline V gene are MNHEY and SVGAGI. Trimming left V 4 bases short and J 2 bases short, with 14 bases between. The CDR3 DNA is TGTGCCAGCAGTTTGGCCGGGACAACCAACACTGAAGCTTTCTTT. Protein: CASSLAGTTNTEAFF.

The V and J genes are TRBV6-2 or TRBV6-3 and TRBJ2-7, with TRBD1 matching 11 bases. V shed 2 bases, J shed 5 bases, and the junction held 8 bases outside the gene matches. Germline CDR1 MNHEY, CDR2 SVGEGT. This CDR3 has 16 residues. CDR3 residues: CASSYRDRGSRDEQYF. As DNA, the CDR3 is TGTGCCAGCAGTTACCGGGACAGGGGGTCTCGGGACGAGCAGTACTTC.

The chain recombines TRBV4-2 with TRBJ1-4; D is undetermined. Germline values: CDR1 LGHNA, CDR2 YNFKEQ. CDR3 size: 18 residues. Trimming cost V 0 bases and J 0 bases, with 14 bases left between them. CDR3 DNA: TGTGCCAGCAGCCAAGACTTAGAACGGCTAGCAACTAATGAAAAACTGTTTTTT. This gives the protein CASSQDLERLATNEKLFF.

The J gene is TRBJ1-1, the V gene TRBV6-6; D is perhaps TRBD1 (6 bases). V was cut by 3 bases and J by 0 bases, with 11 bases left in between. This CDR3 has 15 amino acids. Germline CDR1 MNHNY, CDR2 SVGAGI (reference sequence). DNA of the CDR3: TGTGCCAGCAGTTATAGGACAGATATGAACACTGAAGCTTTCTTT. Translated: CASSYRTDMNTEAFF.

V and J are TRBV3-1 (or the pseudogene TRBV3-2) and TRBJ1-6; 7 bases map to TRBD1. Germline V lookup: CDR1 LGHDT, CDR2 YNNKEL (reference sequence). With 2 bases clipped from V and 4 bases from J, the junction kept 5 bases outside the gene matches. The CDR3 totals 16 residues. The CDR3 region has the DNA TGTGCCAGCAGCCAACCGGGACAGCCGTATAATTCACCCCTCCACTTT. It codes for CASSQPGQPYNSPLHF.

The genes are TRBV14 and TRBJ1-6; D not resolved. Germline V gene sequence: CDR1 SGHDN, CDR2 FVKESK. The CDR3 loop spans 13 amino acids. V dropped 1 base and J dropped 9 bases, with 7 bases sitting between them. In nucleotides, the CDR3 is TGTGCCAGCAGCCAAGCCGGGGTTTCACCCCTCCACTTT. Translating gives CASSQAGVSPLHF.

This chain connects TRBV6-5 to TRBJ2-7; TRBD1 matches 9 bases. Looked up from germline, CDR1 is MNHEY and CDR2 is SVGAGI. V lost 7 bases to trimming and J lost 5 bases; unmatched junction nucleotides: 9. The CDR3 runs 14 residues. The CDR3 loop reads CASTYGQGKNEQYF. The DNA of the CDR3 is TGTGCCAGCACCTATGGACAGGGGAAGAACGAGCAGTACTTC.

This sequence joins TRBV6-5 and TRBJ2-2; D is possibly TRBD1 (6 bases). There are 15 residues in the CDR3. Germline V gene data show CDR1 as MNHEY and CDR2 as SVGAGI. V lost 8 bases to trimming and J lost 1 base, with 14 bases between them. For the CDR3, the DNA is TGTGCCAGCTTAACAGGACAGCTGAACACCGGGGAGCTGTTTTTT. It translates to CASLTGQLNTGELFF.

The chain employs TRBV6-2 or TRBV6-3 and TRBJ2-7, with TRBD1 matching 9 bases. This CDR3 contains 16 residues. CDR1 is MNHEY, CDR2 SVGEGT, per germline. J was trimmed by 4 bases and V by 5 bases; bases with no gene match: 12. For the CDR3, the DNA is TGTGCCAGCAGTCTTTTGACAGGGGGTTTGTGGTACGAGCAGTACTTC. It specifies CASSLLTGGLWYEQYF.

This clone was detected only a few times. The rearrangement uses TRBV13 and TRBJ2-2; 8 nucleotides line up with TRBD2. With 4 bases clipped from V and 5 bases from J, the junction kept 6 bases outside the gene matches. The CDR3 has 15 amino acids. The germline V gene has CDR1 PRHDT and CDR2 FYEKMQ (reference sequence). In nucleotides, the CDR3 is TGTGCCAGCAGCTCGGGACTAGGCCTAACCGGGGAGCTGTTTTTT. It yields the protein CASSSGLGLTGELFF.

This clone was seen once. The genes are TRBV15 and TRBJ1-2; TRBD1 aligns across 10 bases. In germline, CDR1 is LNHNV, CDR2 YYDKDF (reference sequence). V lost 4 bases to trimming and J lost 3 bases; unmatched junction nucleotides: 2. The CDR3 covers 14 residues. Written as DNA, the CDR3 is TGTGCCACCAGCATGACAGGGGGCGACTATGGCTACACCTTC. The encoded protein is CATSMTGGDYGYTF.